The rows below give T cell receptor beta chains drawn from one sample of a study of T cells in Graves' hyperthyroidism and ophthalmopathy. MiXCR, run by TCRdb on the multiplex PCR reads, gives a single entry per CDR3 protein. The sample carries around 520,000 distinct CDR3 sequences, approximately 25% recorded once. Material for sequencing was blood. The receptors shown here come from a young woman with Graves' ophthalmopathy. CDR3s include the opening cysteine and the closing phenylalanine or tryptophan. The D gene is left open where the match is weak. Size values are once, few and many counts, or a class for expanded clones, and some rows have none.

TRBJ2-5,TRBV7-2,many,-,TGTGCCAGCAGCTTAGCGACTGAAGAGACCCAGTACTTC,CASSLATEETQYF
TRBJ2-5,TRBV30,-,-,TGTGCCTGGAGGGTGTCGGCAGCCCAAGAGACCCAGTACTTC,CAWRVSAAQETQYF
TRBJ2-5,TRBV20-1,few,TRBD2,TGCAGTGCTAGCTTAGCGGGAAGCGAGACCCAGTACTTC,CSASLAGSETQYF
TRBJ2-7,TRBV20-1,many,-,TGCAGCGCACAGGGCACCTACGAGCAGTACTTC,CSAQGTYEQYF
TRBJ2-5,TRBV7-2,-,TRBD1,TGTGCCAGCAGCTTACTGGCACAGGGGGTGGGGGAGACCCAGTACTTC,CASSLLAQGVGETQYF
TRBJ2-2,TRBV7-2,few,-,TGTGCCAGCAGCTTAGAGGTTGTCGGGGAGCTGTTTTTT,CASSLEVVGELFF
TRBJ1-2,TRBV6-1,many,-,TGTGCCAGCACCACGGAGACAAACTATGGCTACACCTTC,CASTTETNYGYTF
TRBJ1-5,TRBV19,-,-,TGTGCCAGTAGTATAACCGGGTTGGGCAGCAATCAGCCCCAGCATTTT,CASSITGLGSNQPQHF
TRBJ2-5,TRBV28,few,TRBD1,TGTGCCAGCCTGACAGGGGGATACGAGACCCAGTACTTC,CASLTGGYETQYF
TRBJ1-5,TRBV20-1,many,-,TGCAGTGCTATGGGTAATCAGCCCCAGCATTTT,CSAMGNQPQHF
TRBJ2-2,TRBV12-3/TRBV12-4,-,TRBD1,TGTGCCAGCAGCAGCGGACAGGGGTGGACCGGGGAGCTGTTTTTT,CASSSGQGWTGELFF
TRBJ1-2,TRBV5-1,few,TRBD1,TGCGCCAGCAGCTCGGGACAGGGAGACCATGGCTACACCTTC,CASSSGQGDHGYTF
TRBJ1-2,TRBV6-1,-,TRBD1,TGTGCCAGCAGCCATCGACAGGGGGCAAACTATGGCTACACCTTC,CASSHRQGANYGYTF
TRBJ1-4,TRBV7-9,many,TRBD1,TGTGCCAGCAGCTTAGGGACAGGGGGCGGTGAAAAACTGTTTTTT,CASSLGTGGGEKLFF
TRBJ1-1,TRBV6-5,many,TRBD1,TGTGCCAGCAGTTTTGGACAGGCTCGAGCTTTCTTT,CASSFGQARAFF
TRBJ1-5,TRBV20-1,many,-,TGCAGTGCTAGGCGGGACGTAAGCAATCAGCCCCAGCATTTT,CSARRDVSNQPQHF
TRBJ1-1,TRBV11-2,many,-,TGTGCCAGCAGCCAACAGATTACAGGGATCGACACTGAAGCTTTCTTT,CASSQQITGIDTEAFF
TRBJ2-5,TRBV6-5,-,-,TGTGCCAGCGGCTACAGGGTCGGGGAGACCCAGTACTTC,CASGYRVGETQYF
TRBJ1-2,TRBV6-5,many,-,TGTACGACGGGACAACTAAACTATGGCTACACCTTC,CTTGQLNYGYTF
TRBJ2-7,TRBV27,many,-,TGTGCCAGCAGCCCCCAGGATGGGTTCCCCTACGAGCAGTACTTC,CASSPQDGFPYEQYF
TRBJ1-5,TRBV6-1,-,TRBD1,TGTGCCAGCAGCCTCGGACAGGGATTTGGGCAGCCCCAGCATTTT,CASSLGQGFGQPQHF
TRBJ2-2,TRBV7-9,-,TRBD2,TGTGCCACCTCACTAGCGCTGAACACCGGGGAGCTGTTTTTT,CATSLALNTGELFF
TRBJ1-1,TRBV11-1,many,-,TGTGCCAGCAGCTTACATAGTCGGGGATACATCACAATGAACACTGAAGCTTTCTTT,CASSLHSRGYITMNTEAFF
TRBJ2-2,TRBV7-3,few,-,TGTGCCAGCAGCTTAACCCGAGGACCGACCGGGGAGCTGTTTTTT,CASSLTRGPTGELFF
TRBJ1-1,TRBV29-1,many,-,TGCAGCGTGCACGGGCGGGGTGCGAACACTGAAGCTTTCTTT,CSVHGRGANTEAFF
TRBJ1-1,TRBV19,many,TRBD1,TGTGCCAGTAGTCTTAGACAGGGTACGGGAACTGAAGCTTTCTTT,CASSLRQGTGTEAFF
TRBJ2-5,TRBV7-9,many,TRBD2,TGTGCCAGCAGCCGGACTAGCGGGGACCAAGGGACCCAGTACTTC,CASSRTSGDQGTQYF
TRBJ2-5,TRBV2,many,TRBD2,TGTGCCAGCAGAAGGGGCGGGGGCCAAGAGACCCAGTACTTC,CASRRGGGQETQYF
TRBJ1-2,TRBV6-1,many,TRBD1,TGTGCCAGCAGTGCCCGGCAGGGGGTACGCTATGGCTACACCTTC,CASSARQGVRYGYTF
TRBJ2-5,TRBV6-1,few,TRBD2,TGTGCCAGGACGATAGCGGGAGTAGCCCAAGAGACCCAGTACTTC,CARTIAGVAQETQYF
TRBJ2-5,TRBV4-1,many,-,TGCGCCAGCAGCCAAGGGGACTTGGAGTACCAAGAGACCCAGTACTTC,CASSQGDLEYQETQYF
TRBJ2-7,TRBV12-3/TRBV12-4,many,-,TGTGCCAGCAGTCTCCGGGGGACGGGGAACTCCGAGCAGTACTTC,CASSLRGTGNSEQYF
TRBJ1-5,TRBV28,many,TRBD1,TGTGCCAGCAGTTCCTGGACAGGGACCAATCAGCCCCAGCATTTT,CASSSWTGTNQPQHF
TRBJ2-2,TRBV6-2/TRBV6-3,many,-,TGTGCCAGCAGTTACCACGGGGAGCTGTTTTTT,CASSYHGELFF
TRBJ1-2,TRBV30,many,-,TGTGCCTGGAGTCCCCTGGACGCTTGGAAAGGAGGCGGCTACACCTTC,CAWSPLDAWKGGGYTF
TRBJ2-5,TRBV6-1,many,TRBD1,TGTGCCGCGCGGACAGGAACAAAAGAGACCCAGTACTTC,CAARTGTKETQYF
TRBJ1-1,TRBV5-1,-,-,TGCGCCAGCAGCTTGGCCGCTAGCCTCGGGAACACTGAAGCTTTCTTT,CASSLAASLGNTEAFF
TRBJ2-2,TRBV19,many,-,TGTGCCAGTAGTATAACCGGGCCCGGGGAGCTGTTTTTT,CASSITGPGELFF
TRBJ1-2,TRBV6-2/TRBV6-3,-,-,TGTGCCAGCACCTCCATGTACAGGGACCTAACCAACCCCCGCTATGGCTACACCTTC,CASTSMYRDLTNPRYGYTF
TRBJ2-7,TRBV6-5,few,-,TGTGCCAGCAGTTACAGGGATGGCACCGAGCAGTACTTC,CASSYRDGTEQYF
TRBJ1-1,TRBV30,many,-,TGTGCCTGGAGTGTTTGGATCGCGCGTGAAGCTTTCTTT,CAWSVWIAREAFF
TRBJ1-1,TRBV7-3,-,-,TGTGCCAGCAGCACCGGCATGAACACTGAAGCTTGCTTT,CASSTGMNTEACF
TRBJ1-1,TRBV6-5,many,-,TGTGCCAGCAGTTACTCGGGACACACTGAAGCTTTCTTT,CASSYSGHTEAFF
TRBJ2-5,TRBV15,-,-,TGTGCCACCAGCAGAGATAGCGGCAAACAAGAGACCCAGTACTTC,CATSRDSGKQETQYF
TRBJ1-3,TRBV7-2,many,-,TGTGCCAGCAGCCCGCGGGGGGGAAGCTCTGGAAACACCATATATTTT,CASSPRGGSSGNTIYF
TRBJ2-2,TRBV20-1,-,TRBD1,TGCAGTGTCTTACCGGGACAGGGGGAATTAAGGGCCGGGGAGCTGTTTTTT,CSVLPGQGELRAGELFF
TRBJ1-2,TRBV7-2,many,-,TGTGCCAGCAGCTCCCAACATTGGGACCCCTATGGCTACACCTTC,CASSSQHWDPYGYTF
TRBJ2-5,TRBV9,many,TRBD2,TGTGCCAGCAGCGTAGCACTAGCGGGCCAAGAGACCCAGTACTTC,CASSVALAGQETQYF
TRBJ1-5,TRBV28,-,TRBD1,TGTGCCAGCAAAGTAACAGGGGGTGGTGGACAGCCCCAGCATTTT,CASKVTGGGGQPQHF
TRBJ1-6,TRBV6-1,many,-,TGTGCCAGCACTCATTCAGGGGCCTCCTATAATTCACCCCTCCACTTT,CASTHSGASYNSPLHF
TRBJ1-1,TRBV11-1,-,-,TGTGCCAGCAGCTTCGACAGAATTGAAGCTTTCTTT,CASSFDRIEAFF
TRBJ1-1,TRBV29-1,many,-,TGCAGCGTTGAAGAAGGCCGGACTGAAGCTTTCTTT,CSVEEGRTEAFF
TRBJ2-5,TRBV6-5,-,-,TGTGCCAGCAGTTACGGACAGTCTTCAGAGACCCAGTACTTC,CASSYGQSSETQYF
TRBJ1-3,TRBV10-3,many,-,TGTGCCATCAGTGTAAGGGAGGTCATAAGCTCTGGAAACACCATATATTTT,CAISVREVISSGNTIYF
TRBJ1-1,TRBV15,few,TRBD1,TGTGCCACCAGCAGGGACAGGGGGGACACTGAAGCTTTCTTT,CATSRDRGDTEAFF
TRBJ1-5,TRBV27,few,-,TGTGCCAGCAGTTTTCAGGGCCAAAATCAGCCCCAGCATTTT,CASSFQGQNQPQHF
TRBJ2-5,TRBV9,few,TRBD1,TGTGCCAGCACCAGGACAGGGGGTTTCCAAGAGACCCAGTACTTC,CASTRTGGFQETQYF
TRBJ2-7,TRBV5-1,many,-,TGCGCCAGCAGAGTATCCCTCTCCTACGAGCAGTACTTC,CASRVSLSYEQYF
TRBJ2-7,TRBV15,many,-,TGTGCCACCAGCAGGACGTTTACAGGGTACGAGCAGTACTTC,CATSRTFTGYEQYF
TRBJ2-7,TRBV20-1,-,-,TGCAGTGCTAGAGATGGAGATATTGGGGCAGGGGATTCCTACGAGCAGTACTTC,CSARDGDIGAGDSYEQYF